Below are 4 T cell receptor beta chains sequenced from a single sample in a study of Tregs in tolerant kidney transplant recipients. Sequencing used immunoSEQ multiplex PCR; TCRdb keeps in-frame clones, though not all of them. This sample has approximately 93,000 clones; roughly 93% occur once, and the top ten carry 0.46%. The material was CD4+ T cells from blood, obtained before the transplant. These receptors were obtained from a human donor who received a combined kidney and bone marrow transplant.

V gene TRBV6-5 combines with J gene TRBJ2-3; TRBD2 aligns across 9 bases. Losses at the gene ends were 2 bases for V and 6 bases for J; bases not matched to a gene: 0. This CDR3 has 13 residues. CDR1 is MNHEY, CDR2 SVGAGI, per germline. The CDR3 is CASSYSGRDTQYF. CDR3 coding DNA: TGTGCCAGCAGTTACAGCGGGAGGGATACGCAGTATTTT.

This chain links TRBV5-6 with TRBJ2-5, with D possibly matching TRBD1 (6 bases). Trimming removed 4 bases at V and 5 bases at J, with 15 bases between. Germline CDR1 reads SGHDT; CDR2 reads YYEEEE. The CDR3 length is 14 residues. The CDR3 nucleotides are TGTGCCAGCAGCCTACGACAGGCCGGGGAGACCCAGTACTTC. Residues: CASSLRQAGETQYF.

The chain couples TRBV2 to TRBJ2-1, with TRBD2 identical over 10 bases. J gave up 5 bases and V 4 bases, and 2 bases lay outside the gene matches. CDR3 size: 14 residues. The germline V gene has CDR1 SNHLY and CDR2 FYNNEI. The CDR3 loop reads CASSGTSGDNEQFF. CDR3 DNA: TGTGCCAGCAGTGGGACTAGCGGAGACAATGAGCAGTTCTTC.

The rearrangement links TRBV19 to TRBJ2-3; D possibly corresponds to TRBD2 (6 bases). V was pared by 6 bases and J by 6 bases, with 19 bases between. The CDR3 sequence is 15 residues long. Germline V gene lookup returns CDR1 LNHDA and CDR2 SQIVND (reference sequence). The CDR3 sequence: CASSGGRALKDTQYF. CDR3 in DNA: TGTGCCAGTAGCGGGGGACGGGCCTTAAAGGATACGCAGTATTTT.